The 24 T cell receptor beta chains reported below all come from one sample, sequenced in a study of cytomegalovirus exposure and HLA in healthy donors. PCR primers comprised 60 Vbeta and 13 Jbeta primers. This table comes from immunoSEQ multiplex PCR, and its TCRdb copy is limited to in-frame clones, with some not included. The top ten hold approximately 6% of the sample, which has 100,000 to 150,000 clones, 75% to 85% seen once. Sequencing used PBMCs. The receptors stem from a woman in her thirties or forties in good health and CMV-seropositive.

The chain is built from TRBV6-5 and TRBJ2-3; no clear D gene. The CDR3 spans 14 residues. Trimming stripped 4 bases from V and 3 bases from J, with 11 bases between. From germline, CDR1 is MNHEY and CDR2 SVGAGI. The CDR3 loop reads CASSSAERTDTQYF. The CDR3 DNA sequence: TGTGCCAGCAGTTCGGCGGAAAGAACAGATACGCAGTATTTT.

This clone was counted once. J is TRBJ2-2 and V is TRBV7-8, with D possibly being TRBD1 (6 bases). Germline CDR1 and CDR2: SGHVS and FQNEAQ. The ends were cut back, 5 bases at V and 0 bases at J, with 13 bases in the middle. The CDR3 runs to 16 residues. The CDR3 coding sequence is TGTGCCAGCAGCAATACAGGGTTCGCGAACACCGGGGAGCTGTTTTTT. Translated: CASSNTGFANTGELFF.

The V call is TRBV19, the J call TRBJ1-2; maybe TRBD1 (6 bases). The CDR3 has 17 residues. CDR1 is LNHDA, CDR2 SQIVND, per germline (reference sequence). V was cut by 5 bases and J by 0 bases, with 19 bases left in between. The CDR3 bases are TGTGCCAGTAGTGGTCTGTCCAGGGGACCATCTAACTATGGCTACACCTTC. It translates to CASSGLSRGPSNYGYTF.

This sequence joins TRBV7-8 and TRBJ2-1; tentative D call: TRBD2 (6 bases). The CDR3 is 16 residues long. Germline lookup yields CDR1 SGHVS and CDR2 FQNEAQ. Deletions cut 7 bases from V and 4 bases from J, with 20 bases between. The CDR3 DNA reads TGTGCCAGCACTCTTCAGGCTGGGGGGATTTACAATGAGCAGTTCTTC. This encodes CASTLQAGGIYNEQFF.

V gene TRBV7-3 combines with J gene TRBJ1-1; a possible D gene is TRBD1 (5 bases). The CDR3 length is 15 residues. The V gene lost 2 bases and the J gene lost 3 bases, with 13 bases spanning the gap. Germline V CDR1 and CDR2: SGHTA, FQGTGA. CDR3 sequence (DNA): TGTGCCAGCAGCTTATCGCTGGGAGGGGACACTGAAGCTTTCTTT. Translated: CASSLSLGGDTEAFF. The entire variable domain, with the rest obtained from reference TRBV7-3 and TRBJ1-1, is as follows: GAGVSQTPSNKVTEKGKYVELRCDPISGHTALYWYRQSLGQGPEFLIYFQGTGAADDSGLPNDRFFAVRPEGSVSTLKIQRTERGDSAVYLCASSLSLGGDTEAFFGQGTRLTVV.

The V call is TRBV5-1, the J call TRBJ1-4; unclear D gene. Germline-derived CDR1 and CDR2 are SGHRS and YFSETQ. The germline V and J ends were trimmed by 4 bases and 2 bases, with 6 bases remaining between them. The CDR3 extends over 13 amino acids. CDR3 coding DNA: TGCGCCAGCAGCGAGGTGACTAATGAAAAACTGTTTTTT. It encodes CASSEVTNEKLFF.

This clone occurred a few times. The chain carries TRBV10-3 and TRBJ2-1; 9 bases match TRBD1. The CDR3 totals 17 residues. Germline CDR1 and CDR2: ENHRY and SYGVKD. V trimming: 0 bases; J trimming: 5 bases; junction bases outside the gene matches: 8. CDR3 protein: CAISESGTGTGNNEQFF. The CDR3 region has the DNA TGTGCCATCAGTGAGTCGGGGACCGGGACAGGGAACAATGAGCAGTTCTTC.

The gene calls are TRBV19 and TRBJ2-7, with D possibly matching TRBD1 (6 bases). The CDR3 extends over 16 amino acids. Germline values: CDR1 LNHDA, CDR2 SQIVND (reference sequence). V shed 2 bases and J shed 0 bases, with 14 bases lying between them. The CDR3 coding sequence is TGTGCCAGTAGTATATGGGGTCAGGGGAGCTCCTACGAGCAGTACTTC. Its protein is CASSIWGQGSSYEQYF.

The chain has TRBV7-2 and TRBJ2-7; D is possibly TRBD2 (5 bases). Looked up from germline, CDR1 is SGHTA and CDR2 is FQGNSA. Trimming left V 3 bases short and J 2 bases short, with 14 bases between. The CDR3 runs 15 residues. This CDR3 is CASSLQEDYPYEQYF. In DNA, the CDR3 is TGTGCCAGCAGCTTGCAGGAGGATTACCCCTACGAGCAGTACTTC.

The rearrangement uses TRBV30 and TRBJ2-5; possibly TRBD2 for D (6 bases). Germline V gene sequence: CDR1 GTSNPN, CDR2 SVGIG (reference sequence). CDR3 length equals 13 residues. V was cut by 3 bases and J by 1 base, with 9 bases left in between. The CDR3 is CAWSQTSQETQYF. Here the CDR3 DNA reads TGTGCCTGGAGCCAGACTAGCCAAGAGACCCAGTACTTC.

The chain joins TRBV5-4 to TRBJ1-4, with 11 positions matching TRBD1. Trimming at V came to 4 bases and at J to 6 bases, leaving 2 bases not matched to a gene. The CDR3 is made up of 14 amino acids. In germline, CDR1 is SGHNT, CDR2 YYREEE (reference sequence). The DNA for the CDR3 is TGTGCCAGCAGCCGGACAGGGGGCGATGAAAAACTGTTTTTT. It yields the protein CASSRTGGDEKLFF.

The rearrangement uses TRBV6-1 and TRBJ2-7; TRBD2 is a possible D gene (6 bases). Trimming cost V 8 bases and J 1 base, with 18 bases left between them. This CDR3 comprises 15 residues. Germline V lookup: CDR1 MNHNS, CDR2 SASEGT. CDR3 protein: CASVVSIGGSYEQYF. The CDR3 coding sequence is TGTGCCAGCGTCGTCTCGATCGGGGGTTCCTACGAGCAGTACTTC.

The chain links TRBV27 to TRBJ2-2, with 7 nucleotides matching TRBD1. This CDR3 region has 13 residues. The ends lost 5 bases at V and 6 bases at J; junction bases unmatched: 3. CDR1 is MNHEY, CDR2 SMNVEV, per germline (reference sequence). The CDR3 protein is CASSPDRAGELFF. CDR3 coding DNA: TGTGCCAGCAGTCCCGACAGGGCCGGGGAGCTGTTTTTT.

The chain recombines TRBV5-6 with TRBJ1-5; the D is unclear. The CDR3 length is 15 residues. V shed 4 bases and J shed 0 bases, with 11 bases lying between them. Germline V lookup: CDR1 SGHDT, CDR2 YYEEEE. The CDR3, as DNA: TGTGCCAGCAGCCCGTACAAATATAGCAATCAGCCCCAGCATTTT. Its translation is CASSPYKYSNQPQHF.

The chain links TRBV5-1 to TRBJ2-5; 7 bases are shared with TRBD2. Germline assignment: CDR1 SGHRS and CDR2 YFSETQ. The CDR3 runs 16 residues. The V gene end was trimmed by 4 bases and the J gene end by 0 bases; junction bases not matched to a gene: 9. DNA for the CDR3: TGCGCCAGCAGCGCGGCTGCCGGGACTAACCAAGAGACCCAGTACTTC. As protein: CASSAAAGTNQETQYF.

The chain combines TRBV6-4 with TRBJ2-1, with 13 bases matching TRBD2. The CDR3 has 19 amino acids. Germline trimming cut 7 bases from V and 1 base from J; bases unmatched to any gene: 13. CDR1 MRHNA and CDR2 SNTAGT come from the germline V gene. The CDR3 loop is CASNLTSGRSKKSYNEQFF. CDR3 DNA sequence: TGTGCCAGCAACCTGACTAGCGGGAGGTCTAAGAAGTCCTACAATGAGCAGTTCTTC.

The gene calls are TRBV9 and TRBJ2-1; 8 bases line up with TRBD2. The trim removed 2 bases at V and 8 bases at J, leaving 9 bases unmatched. Germline-derived CDR1 and CDR2 are SGDLS and YYNGEE. The CDR3 covers 15 residues. The CDR3 nucleotides read TGTGCCAGCAGCGTTGCGGGAGGAGTCAGACATGAGCAGTTCTTC. Protein sequence: CASSVAGGVRHEQFF.

This clone has just one count. The chain combines TRBV4-1 with TRBJ1-5; D call uncertain. The ends were cut back, 4 bases at V and 0 bases at J, with 19 bases in the middle. CDR1 and CDR2 from the germline V gene are MGHRA and YSYEKL. The CDR3 loop spans 18 amino acids. CDR3 in amino acids: CASSLVGGSGYSNQPQHF. CDR3 nucleotide sequence: TGCGCCAGCAGCCTCGTAGGTGGGTCGGGATATAGCAATCAGCCCCAGCATTTT.

The chain is built from TRBV7-2 and TRBJ1-5, with D possibly TRBD1 on 5 matching bases. V lost 0 bases to trimming and J lost 6 bases, with 6 bases between them. Germline values: CDR1 SGHTA, CDR2 FQGNSA. The CDR3 contains 13 residues. This chain's CDR3 is CASSLAGGQPQHF. The CDR3 coding sequence is TGTGCCAGCAGCTTAGCGGGGGGTCAGCCCCAGCATTTT.

The chain employs TRBV19 and TRBJ2-3, with 8 positions matching TRBD2. The CDR3 totals 15 residues. The trim removed 5 bases at V and 3 bases at J, leaving 7 bases unmatched. Germline CDR1 is LNHDA and CDR2 is SQIVND (reference sequence). The CDR3 loop reads CASSGLSGGTDTQYF. In DNA form, the CDR3 reads TGTGCCAGTAGTGGACTCAGCGGGGGAACAGATACGCAGTATTTT.

This chain connects TRBV29-1 to TRBJ2-7; 10 bases are a match to TRBD1. This CDR3 has 15 amino acids. V was pared by 8 bases and J by 3 bases, with 13 bases of the junction left unmatched. Germline V gene sequence: CDR1 SQVTM, CDR2 ANQGSEA. The DNA for the CDR3 is TGCAGCCCCTCGACAGGGGGCTTGATTGGCTACGAGCAGTACTTC. This translates into CSPSTGGLIGYEQYF.

The chain joins TRBV30 to TRBJ2-7; TRBD2 matches 8 bases. CDR1 is GTSNPN and CDR2 is SVGIG in the germline V gene (reference sequence). Trimming cost V 5 bases and J 2 bases; bases outside gene matches: 2. This CDR3 has 12 residues. The CDR3 region has the DNA TGTGCCTGGGGGGGACTAGCCTACGAGCAGTACTTC. Protein sequence: CAWGGLAYEQYF.

The V and J genes are TRBV29-1 and TRBJ1-4; TRBD1 is a possible D gene (6 bases). Trimming took 6 bases from V and 0 from J, leaving 14 bases between them. The germline CDR1 and CDR2 sequences are SQVTM and ANQGSEA. The CDR3 has 15 amino acids. The CDR3 coding sequence is TGCAGCGTGGCTCAGACAGGCGCAACTAATGAAAAACTGTTTTTT. This encodes CSVAQTGATNEKLFF.

CDR3 coding DNA: TGTGCCAGCTCACCACCGTTCTCGGACTCGAGATACAATGAGCAGTTCTTC. Translation: CASSPPFSDSRYNEQFF. The chain links TRBV18 to TRBJ2-1; maybe TRBD2 (5 bases). The CDR3 loop spans 17 amino acids. V was pared by 0 bases and J by 4 bases, with 16 bases between. Germline assignment: CDR1 KGHSH and CDR2 LQKENI.